The 26 T cell receptor beta chains presented below share a single source sample, sequenced in a study of blood T cell repertoires in COVID-19. TCRdb's copy holds only in-frame clones and misses some; the assay was immunoSEQ multiplex PCR. The sample shows 35,000 to 55,000 clones, around 89% of them seen only once. The sequenced sample consisted of peripheral blood. The receptors originated from a man in his 70s with active COVID-19.

V gene TRBV6-4 combines with J gene TRBJ2-1; 9 nucleotides line up with TRBD2. The CDR3 totals 16 residues. The trim removed 4 bases at V and 1 base at J, leaving 5 bases unmatched. The V gene's germline CDR1 is MRHNA and CDR2 SNTAGT. CDR3 sequence: CASSVRGGASYNEQFF. The CDR3 DNA sequence: TGTGCCAGCAGTGTGCGCGGGGGGGCGTCCTACAATGAGCAGTTCTTC.

In this sample, this clone turned up once. The chain combines TRBV7-2 with TRBJ2-2; 7 nucleotides line up with TRBD1. This CDR3 is built from 16 residues. The J segment lost 5 bases and the V segment lost 1 base, leaving 7 bases of the junction unmatched. Germline CDR1 is SGHTA and CDR2 is FQGNSA. Written as DNA, the CDR3 is TGTGCCAGCAGCTTAGATCCAGGGGGAAGGACCGGGGAGCTGTTTTTT. Translation: CASSLDPGGRTGELFF. The whole variable domain, remainder taken from reference TRBV7-2 and TRBJ2-2, is GAGVSQSPSNKVTEKGKDVELRCDPISGHTALYWYRQSLGQGLEFLIYFQGNSAPDKSGLPSDRFSAERTGGSVSTLTIQRTQQEDSAVYLCASSLDPGGRTGELFFGEGSRLTVL.

The J gene is TRBJ2-5, the V gene TRBV27; 8 nucleotides align to TRBD1. With V trimmed by 5 bases and J by 4 bases, 12 bases remained unmatched. The V gene's germline CDR1 is MNHEY and CDR2 SMNVEV (reference sequence). This CDR3 contains 16 residues. CDR3 protein: CASSPYPQGAVETQYF. The CDR3 DNA is TGTGCCAGCAGTCCTTACCCCCAGGGGGCGGTAGAGACCCAGTACTTC.

This chain joins TRBV5-1 and TRBJ2-2; TRBD2 matches 10 bases. The CDR3 loop spans 16 amino acids. J gave up 7 bases and V 2 bases, and 8 bases lay outside the gene matches. CDR1 is SGHRS and CDR2 is YFSETQ in the germline V gene. CDR3 in DNA: TGCGCCAGCAGCTTTGATAGCGGGGGGTCAGACGGGGAGCTGTTTTTT. It translates to CASSFDSGGSDGELFF.

The chain uses TRBV7-3 and TRBJ2-1; TRBD1 is a possible D gene (6 bases). In germline, CDR1 is SGHTA, CDR2 FQGTGA. Trimming took off 5 bases at V and 9 bases at J, with 14 bases between the two ends. The CDR3 runs to 13 residues. The CDR3 nucleotides are TGTGCCAGCAGCATAAACCAAGGGGGTGAGCAGTTCTTC. As protein: CASSINQGGEQFF.

The rearrangement links TRBV5-6 to TRBJ2-7; maybe TRBD1 (5 bases). Trimming removed 4 bases from V and 1 base from J, with 9 bases in between. The length of the CDR3 is 13 residues. Germline loops: CDR1 SGHDT, CDR2 YYEEEE. Here the CDR3 DNA reads TGTGCCAGCAGCCAGGGTCGTTCCTACGAGCAGTACTTC. It is translated as CASSQGRSYEQYF.

J is TRBJ1-6 and V is TRBV11-3; D is unclear. V lost 0 bases, J lost 16 bases, and 7 bases lay in between. In germline, CDR1 is SGHNT, CDR2 YENEEA. The CDR3 sequence is 11 residues long. This chain's CDR3 is CASSLEAQLHF. The CDR3 bases are TGTGCCAGCAGCTTAGAGGCCCAACTCCACTTT.

DNA of the CDR3: TGTGCCAGCAGCCAAGCCGGGAATTCACCCCTCCACTTT. This gives the protein CASSQAGNSPLHF. The chain links TRBV3-1 (or the pseudogene TRBV3-2) to TRBJ1-6; unclear D gene. Germline lookup yields CDR1 LGHDT and CDR2 YNNKEL (reference sequence). CDR3 length: 13 amino acids. V lost 1 base, J lost 7 bases, and 5 bases lay in between.

This chain joins TRBV18 and TRBJ2-2; 7 nucleotides match TRBD2. The CDR3 is 13 amino acids. Germline CDR1 is KGHSH and CDR2 is LQKENI. Trimming cost V 3 bases and J 7 bases; bases outside gene matches: 2. In DNA, the CDR3 is TGTGCCAGCTCACCCGGACTAGACGGGGAGCTGTTTTTT. Translating gives CASSPGLDGELFF. Combining the CDR3 with reference TRBV18 and TRBJ2-2 gives the whole variable domain NAGVMQNPRHLVRRRGQEARLRCSPMKGHSHVYWYRQLPEEGLKFMVYLQKENIIDESGMPKERFSAEFPKEGPSILRIQQVVRGDSAAYFCASSPGLDGELFFGEGSRLTVL.

This chain's CDR3 is CASSFGQRGVDIQYF. CDR3 DNA sequence: TGTGCCAGCAGCTTCGGGCAGCGGGGGGTGGACATTCAGTACTTC. The gene calls are TRBV7-2 and TRBJ2-4; 9 bases are shared with TRBD2. Germline V gene sequence: CDR1 SGHTA, CDR2 FQGNSA. The CDR3 totals 15 residues. Trimming cost V 3 bases and J 8 bases; bases outside gene matches: 8.

The chain combines TRBV18 with TRBJ2-7; 8 nucleotides match TRBD2. Trimming removed 8 bases from V and 6 bases from J; junction bases left unmatched: 12. This CDR3 is built from 14 residues. Per the germline V gene, CDR1 is KGHSH and CDR2 is LQKENI. CDR3 bases: TGTGCCAGCCCCACCAAGCGGGGGAGCTGCGAGCAGTACTTC. Amino acids: CASPTKRGSCEQYF.

The chain carries TRBV15 and TRBJ1-6, with 7 bases identical to TRBD1. Germline loops: CDR1 LNHNV, CDR2 YYDKDF (reference sequence). V shed 6 bases, J shed 7 bases, and the junction held 15 bases outside the gene matches. The CDR3 spans 17 residues. The CDR3 DNA follows: TGTGCCACCAGACGCTCCCAGACAGGGACAAAAAATTCACCCCTCCACTTT. Protein: CATRRSQTGTKNSPLHF.

The CDR3 DNA sequence: TGTGCCAGCAGCCAAAAAGGGGCTCAGCCCCAGCATTTT. Residues: CASSQKGAQPQHF. V usage is TRBV7-8 and J usage is TRBJ1-5; D may be TRBD1 (5 bases). The CDR3 contains 13 residues. CDR1 and CDR2 from the germline V gene are SGHVS and FQNEAQ. V lost 5 bases, J lost 6 bases, and 11 bases lay in between.

The V call is TRBV7-2, the J call TRBJ2-7; 9 positions agree with TRBD2. Germline-derived CDR1 and CDR2 are SGHTA and FQGNSA. The CDR3 loop spans 15 amino acids. V was pared by 6 bases and J by 4 bases, with 10 bases of the junction left unmatched. The CDR3 bases are TGTGCCAGCAGAACAGGGACTAGCTCAATTTACGAGCAGTACTTC. Protein: CASRTGTSSIYEQYF.

The rearrangement joins TRBV28 to TRBJ1-2, with D maybe TRBD1 (5 bases). Germline V gene lookup returns CDR1 MDHEN and CDR2 SYDVKM. The CDR3 is 14 residues long. The V end was cut by 7 bases, the J end by 5 bases, with 17 bases between. In nucleotides, the CDR3 is TGTGCCAGCACTTCAGGGTTGGCGCTATATGGCTACACCTTC. This codes for CASTSGLALYGYTF.

The V gene is TRBV2, the J gene TRBJ2-7; tentative D call: TRBD1 (6 bases). The V and J ends lost 5 bases and 2 bases respectively, with 16 bases between them. Germline-derived CDR1 and CDR2 are SNHLY and FYNNEI. This CDR3 has 15 residues. The CDR3 nucleotides read TGTGCCAGCAGTTTAGGTGGTCAGGGGACCTACGAGCAGTACTTC. Protein product: CASSLGGQGTYEQYF.

The V and J genes are TRBV28 and TRBJ1-6; D is unclear. V lost 6 bases to trimming and J lost 9 bases, with 9 bases between them. This CDR3 has 12 amino acids. Germline V CDR1 and CDR2: MDHEN, SYDVKM. The CDR3: CASSRFLSPLHF. Here the CDR3 DNA reads TGTGCCAGCAGCAGATTCCTTTCACCCCTCCACTTT.

The chain combines TRBV27 with TRBJ1-1; no definite D call. Germline V gene lookup returns CDR1 MNHEY and CDR2 SMNVEV (reference sequence). The CDR3 sequence is 14 residues long. Trimming stripped 5 bases from V and 4 bases from J, with 14 bases between. CDR3 amino acids: CASSPQTAFTEAFF. The CDR3 DNA is TGTGCCAGCAGTCCACAGACGGCATTCACTGAAGCTTTCTTT.

The rearrangement links TRBV5-1 to TRBJ1-1; D is unresolved. V dropped 1 base and J dropped 3 bases, with 13 bases sitting between them. CDR1 is SGHRS, CDR2 YFSETQ, per germline. The CDR3 spans 15 residues. As DNA, the CDR3 is TGCGCCAGCAGCTTGAGCAGGATCTTGGACACTGAAGCTTTCTTT. It specifies CASSLSRILDTEAFF.

The V gene is TRBV2, the J gene TRBJ2-1; TRBD2 agrees at 13 bases. The J segment lost 8 bases and the V segment lost 2 bases, leaving 9 bases of the junction unmatched. The CDR3 totals 17 residues. In germline, CDR1 is SNHLY, CDR2 FYNNEI. For the CDR3, the DNA is TGTGCCAGCAGTGAATCGCGGACTAGCGGGGGATCGGATGAGCAGTTCTTC. Translation: CASSESRTSGGSDEQFF. The complete variable domain, with remaining parts taken from reference TRBV2 and TRBJ2-1, reads EPEVTQTPSHQVTQMGQEVILRCVPISNHLYFYWYRQILGQKVEFLVSFYNNEISEKSEIFDDQFSVERPDGSNFTLKIRSTKLEDSAMYFCASSESRTSGGSDEQFFGPGTRLTVL.

This clone appeared a single time. The chain has TRBV4-1 and TRBJ2-2; 8 bases match TRBD1. The V gene's germline CDR1 is MGHRA and CDR2 YSYEKL. This CDR3 region has 16 residues. V trimming: 1 base; J trimming: 0 bases; junction bases outside the gene matches: 1. The CDR3 loop reads CASSQGTGSNTGELFF. CDR3 DNA sequence: TGCGCCAGCAGCCAAGGGACAGGGTCGAACACCGGGGAGCTGTTTTTT.

This clone occurred a few times. The chain links TRBV6-1 to TRBJ1-2; D is ambiguous. This CDR3 is built from 15 residues. V shed 2 bases and J shed 2 bases, with 12 bases lying between them. Germline V CDR1 and CDR2: MNHNS, SASEGT. CDR3 bases: TGTGCCAGCAGTGAACAATCACTTTCGAACTATGGCTACACCTTC. This gives the protein CASSEQSLSNYGYTF.

The chain recombines TRBV18 with TRBJ1-6; TRBD1 might be the D (6 bases). The CDR3 length is 16 residues. The V end lost 5 bases, the J end lost 0 bases, and 11 bases lay between the germline ends. The V gene's germline CDR1 is KGHSH and CDR2 LQKENI. The CDR3 is CASSRDRSSYNSPLHF. The CDR3 DNA is TGTGCCAGCTCAAGAGACAGGAGCTCCTATAATTCACCCCTCCACTTT.

The J gene is TRBJ1-5, the V gene TRBV5-1; 12 nucleotides match TRBD1. The junction had 5 bases not matched to a gene; V was cut back by 4 bases and J by 3 bases. Germline V gives CDR1 SGHRS, CDR2 YFSETQ. The CDR3 runs 16 residues. For the CDR3, the DNA is TGCGCCAGCAGCCCCGGGACAGGGGGCTTCAATCAGCCCCAGCATTTT. It encodes CASSPGTGGFNQPQHF.

This clone came up once. The chain links TRBV29-1 to TRBJ2-4, with D hard to call. Germline CDR1 reads SQVTM; CDR2 reads ANQGSEA. This CDR3 has 11 residues. The V end was cut by 5 bases, the J end by 6 bases, with 8 bases between. The CDR3, as DNA: TGCAGCGTTCTCTCGGGAAACATTCAGTACTTC. Its translation: CSVLSGNIQYF. Drawing the rest from reference TRBV29-1 and TRBJ2-4, the complete variable domain is SAVISQKPSRDICQRGTSLTIQCQVDSQVTMMFWYRQQPGQSLTLIATANQGSEATYESGFVIDKFPISRPNLTFSTLTVSNMSPEDSSIYLCSVLSGNIQYFGAGTRLSVL.

This chain links TRBV19 with TRBJ1-1; D unresolved. The germline gives CDR1 LNHDA, CDR2 SQIVND (reference sequence). With 1 base removed from V and 1 base from J, the gap between germline ends came to 7 bases. The CDR3 has 14 residues. CDR3 bases: TGTGCCAGTAGTATAGGACATACGAACACTGAAGCTTTCTTT. As protein: CASSIGHTNTEAFF. The complete variable domain, with remaining parts taken from reference TRBV19 and TRBJ1-1, reads DGGITQSPKYLFRKEGQNVTLSCEQNLNHDAMYWYRQDPGQGLRLIYYSQIVNDFQKGDIAEGYSVSREKKESFPLTVTSAQKNPTAFYLCASSIGHTNTEAFFGQGTRLTVV.